A selection of T cell receptor beta chains follows, all from one sample in a study of long-term antiretroviral therapy in people with HIV. Sequenced by immunoSEQ multiplex PCR; TCRdb stores in-frame clones only, minus some. Counted here are approximately 26,000 clones, roughly 85% occurring once; the ten biggest clones make up approximately 9.1%. Specimen: unsorted PBMCs, collected 1.2 years after starting antiretroviral therapy. These receptors all come from a woman in her forties with HIV. CDR3s include the opening cysteine and the closing phenylalanine or tryptophan. Each record gives: D gene, V gene, clone size, J gene, CDR3 protein, CDR3 DNA. The D gene is left open where the match is weak. The size field is filled for only some rows; it gives once, few, many or a size class.

D gene: NA; V gene: TRBV18; clone size: NA; J gene: TRBJ1-3; CDR3 protein: CASSPHPEVSGNTIYF; CDR3 DNA: TGTGCCAGCTCACCCCATCCGGAGGTCTCTGGAAACACCATATATTTT
D gene: NA; V gene: TRBV10-3; clone size: NA; J gene: TRBJ2-7; CDR3 protein: CAISESSQGKYVEQYF; CDR3 DNA: TGTGCCATCAGTGAGTCCAGTCAGGGCAAATATGTCGAGCAGTACTTC
D gene: NA; V gene: TRBV28; clone size: NA; J gene: TRBJ2-7; CDR3 protein: CASSGGLAYEQYF; CDR3 DNA: TGTGCCAGCAGCGGGGGTCTGGCCTACGAGCAGTACTTC
D gene: NA; V gene: TRBV27; clone size: NA; J gene: TRBJ2-4; CDR3 protein: CASLRLAKNIQYF; CDR3 DNA: TGTGCCAGCTTGAGACTAGCCAAAAACATTCAGTACTTC
D gene: NA; V gene: TRBV10-3; clone size: NA; J gene: TRBJ2-3; CDR3 protein: CAISDQIGGRDTQYF; CDR3 DNA: TGTGCCATCAGTGACCAGATAGGTGGTCGGGATACGCAGTATTTT
D gene: NA; V gene: TRBV9; clone size: NA; J gene: TRBJ1-1; CDR3 protein: CASSVFSAENTEAFF; CDR3 DNA: TGTGCCAGCAGCGTATTTTCGGCGGAGAACACTGAAGCTTTCTTT
D gene: NA; V gene: TRBV19; clone size: NA; J gene: TRBJ2-2; CDR3 protein: CASIGAGDTGELFF; CDR3 DNA: TGTGCCAGTATAGGGGCAGGTGACACCGGGGAGCTGTTTTTT
D gene: TRBD2; V gene: TRBV5-4; clone size: NA; J gene: TRBJ2-5; CDR3 protein: CASSLRSGVETQYF; CDR3 DNA: TGTGCCAGCAGCCTCCGGAGCGGGGTAGAGACCCAGTACTTC
D gene: NA; V gene: TRBV30; clone size: NA; J gene: TRBJ1-2; CDR3 protein: CAWRRLRADGYTF; CDR3 DNA: TGTGCCTGGAGGAGGTTAAGAGCTGATGGCTACACCTTC
D gene: NA; V gene: TRBV11-2; clone size: NA; J gene: TRBJ1-1; CDR3 protein: CASSPQAGITEAFF; CDR3 DNA: TGTGCCAGCAGCCCCCAGGCAGGGATAACTGAAGCTTTCTTT
D gene: TRBD1; V gene: TRBV6-1; clone size: NA; J gene: TRBJ1-2; CDR3 protein: CASSEATGVYGYTF; CDR3 DNA: TGTGCCAGCAGTGAAGCCACAGGGGTCTATGGCTACACCTTC
D gene: NA; V gene: TRBV6-4; clone size: NA; J gene: TRBJ2-3; CDR3 protein: CASSDLGENTDTQYF; CDR3 DNA: TGTGCCAGCAGTGACTTGGGGGAAAACACAGATACGCAGTATTTT
D gene: TRBD2; V gene: TRBV7-9; clone size: NA; J gene: TRBJ2-5; CDR3 protein: CASSFLREGIETQYF; CDR3 DNA: TGTGCCAGCAGCTTTCTACGGGAGGGGATTGAGACCCAGTACTTC
D gene: NA; V gene: TRBV10-3; clone size: NA; J gene: TRBJ2-7; CDR3 protein: CAISDWGIEGEQYF; CDR3 DNA: TGTGCCATCAGTGATTGGGGGATCGAGGGGGAGCAGTACTTC
D gene: NA; V gene: TRBV6-6; clone size: NA; J gene: TRBJ1-2; CDR3 protein: CASSYPRGRGTYGYTF; CDR3 DNA: TGTGCCAGCAGTTACCCTCGTGGCCGCGGGACCTATGGCTACACCTTC
D gene: NA; V gene: TRBV7-9; clone size: NA; J gene: TRBJ2-7; CDR3 protein: CASSLDYEQYF; CDR3 DNA: TGTGCCAGCAGCTTAGACTACGAGCAGTACTTC
D gene: TRBD2; V gene: TRBV4-2; clone size: NA; J gene: TRBJ2-1; CDR3 protein: CASSQDASGGSYNEQFF; CDR3 DNA: TGTGCCAGCAGCCAAGATGCTAGCGGGGGTTCCTACAATGAGCAGTTCTTC
D gene: NA; V gene: TRBV19; clone size: NA; J gene: TRBJ2-3; CDR3 protein: CASSWADTSTDTQYF; CDR3 DNA: TGTGCCAGTAGTTGGGCTGACACTAGCACAGATACGCAGTATTTT
D gene: NA; V gene: TRBV11-2; clone size: NA; J gene: TRBJ2-2; CDR3 protein: CASSPGTNVNRPGELFF; CDR3 DNA: TGTGCCAGCAGCCCCGGGACAAACGTTAATAGGCCCGGGGAGCTGTTTTTT
D gene: TRBD1; V gene: TRBV5-1; clone size: NA; J gene: TRBJ1-1; CDR3 protein: CASSGNLGQGTEAFF; CDR3 DNA: TGCGCCAGCAGCGGAAACCTGGGACAGGGCACTGAAGCTTTCTTT
D gene: NA; V gene: TRBV5-4; clone size: NA; J gene: TRBJ1-1; CDR3 protein: CASPPLDKTGTNTEAFF; CDR3 DNA: TGTGCCAGCCCCCCGCTTGATAAGACGGGGACGAACACTGAAGCTTTCTTT
D gene: NA; V gene: TRBV29-1; clone size: NA; J gene: TRBJ1-1; CDR3 protein: CSVRSAMNTEAFF; CDR3 DNA: TGCAGCGTGAGGAGCGCCATGAACACTGAAGCTTTCTTT
D gene: NA; V gene: TRBV2; clone size: NA; J gene: TRBJ2-2; CDR3 protein: CASSSWGADTGELFF; CDR3 DNA: TGTGCCAGCAGTAGTTGGGGAGCGGACACCGGGGAGCTGTTTTTT
D gene: NA; V gene: TRBV6-6; clone size: NA; J gene: TRBJ2-2; CDR3 protein: CASSPGTENTGELFF; CDR3 DNA: TGTGCCAGCAGCCCCGGGACGGAGAACACCGGGGAGCTGTTTTTT
D gene: NA; V gene: TRBV13; clone size: NA; J gene: TRBJ1-3; CDR3 protein: CASRSSSSGNTIYF; CDR3 DNA: TGTGCCAGCAGGTCCTCGTCCTCTGGAAACACCATATATTTT
D gene: NA; V gene: TRBV4-3; clone size: NA; J gene: TRBJ1-6; CDR3 protein: CASSQDPPSSYNSPLHF; CDR3 DNA: TGCGCCAGCAGCCAAGATCCACCGAGCTCCTATAATTCACCCCTCCACTTT
D gene: NA; V gene: TRBV23-1; clone size: NA; J gene: TRBJ1-2; CDR3 protein: CASSQSVTVKNYGYTF; CDR3 DNA: TGCGCCAGCAGTCAATCCGTGACAGTGAAAAACTATGGCTACACCTTC
D gene: NA; V gene: TRBV30; clone size: NA; J gene: TRBJ1-2; CDR3 protein: CAWRDKTPGSHGYTF; CDR3 DNA: TGTGCCTGGAGAGACAAGACTCCCGGGTCCCACGGCTACACCTTC
D gene: TRBD1; V gene: TRBV5-5; clone size: NA; J gene: TRBJ2-7; CDR3 protein: CASSLTGETYEQYF; CDR3 DNA: TGTGCCAGCAGCTTGACAGGGGAGACCTACGAGCAGTACTTC
D gene: TRBD1; V gene: TRBV11-3; clone size: once; J gene: TRBJ2-7; CDR3 protein: CASSDRDRGFSEQYF; CDR3 DNA: TGTGCCAGCAGCGACCGGGACAGGGGTTTTTCCGAGCAGTACTTC
D gene: TRBD1; V gene: TRBV13; clone size: NA; J gene: TRBJ1-1; CDR3 protein: CASSSLDRGSTEAFF; CDR3 DNA: TGTGCCAGCAGCTCACTGGACAGGGGAAGCACTGAAGCTTTCTTT
D gene: NA; V gene: TRBV5-1; clone size: NA; J gene: TRBJ2-7; CDR3 protein: CASSLQENEQYF; CDR3 DNA: TGCGCCAGCAGCCTGCAGGAGAACGAGCAGTACTTC
D gene: NA; V gene: TRBV7-8; clone size: NA; J gene: TRBJ2-1; CDR3 protein: CASSLGGPNYNEQFF; CDR3 DNA: TGTGCCAGCAGCTTAGGCGGCCCAAACTACAATGAGCAGTTCTTC
D gene: NA; V gene: TRBV15; clone size: few; J gene: TRBJ1-2; CDR3 protein: CATSSISPRTAHGYTF; CDR3 DNA: TGTGCCACCAGCAGCATATCTCCCCGGACAGCCCATGGCTACACCTTC
D gene: NA; V gene: TRBV19; clone size: NA; J gene: TRBJ2-7; CDR3 protein: CASSIDLGYEQYF; CDR3 DNA: TGTGCCAGTAGTATTGATCTGGGGTACGAGCAGTACTTC
D gene: NA; V gene: TRBV7-6; clone size: NA; J gene: TRBJ1-1; CDR3 protein: CASSLALMGGLSMNTEAFF; CDR3 DNA: TGTGCCAGCAGCTTAGCGTTGATGGGGGGACTTAGTATGAACACTGAAGCTTTCTTT
D gene: NA; V gene: TRBV4-2; clone size: NA; J gene: TRBJ1-2; CDR3 protein: CASSQGGGNYGYTF; CDR3 DNA: TGTGCCAGCAGCCAAGGAGGGGGGAACTATGGCTACACCTTC
D gene: TRBD2; V gene: TRBV27; clone size: NA; J gene: TRBJ2-2; CDR3 protein: CASRVGLAGGVTGELFF; CDR3 DNA: TGTGCCAGCAGAGTCGGACTAGCGGGAGGTGTTACCGGGGAGCTGTTTTTT
D gene: TRBD1; V gene: TRBV7-9; clone size: NA; J gene: TRBJ1-1; CDR3 protein: CASSKPTGGVNTEAFF; CDR3 DNA: TGTGCCAGCAGCAAACCAACAGGGGGCGTGAACACTGAAGCTTTCTTT
D gene: NA; V gene: TRBV2; clone size: NA; J gene: TRBJ1-1; CDR3 protein: CASSREGGGNTEAFF; CDR3 DNA: TGTGCCAGCAGCCGCGAGGGGGGCGGAAACACTGAAGCTTTCTTT
D gene: NA; V gene: TRBV2; clone size: NA; J gene: TRBJ2-7; CDR3 protein: CASSVGAGRTEFSYEQYF; CDR3 DNA: TGTGCCAGCAGTGTAGGAGCGGGCCGGACAGAGTTTTCCTACGAGCAGTACTTC
D gene: NA; V gene: TRBV7-9; clone size: once; J gene: TRBJ1-1; CDR3 protein: CASSLASLDGLNTEAFF; CDR3 DNA: TGTGCCAGCAGCTTAGCCTCCCTGGACGGTTTGAACACTGAAGCTTTCTTT
D gene: NA; V gene: TRBV6-6; clone size: few; J gene: TRBJ2-7; CDR3 protein: CASSFLGQIYEQYF; CDR3 DNA: TGTGCCAGCAGTTTCCTTGGACAGATCTACGAGCAGTACTTC
D gene: NA; V gene: TRBV14; clone size: once; J gene: TRBJ1-2; CDR3 protein: CASSQAQGRPYGYTF; CDR3 DNA: TGTGCCAGCAGCCAAGCGCAGGGGCGACCCTATGGCTACACCTTC
D gene: NA; V gene: TRBV13; clone size: NA; J gene: TRBJ2-3; CDR3 protein: CASSLGVKVGTDTQYF; CDR3 DNA: TGTGCCAGCAGCTTAGGAGTAAAGGTGGGCACAGATACGCAGTATTTT
D gene: NA; V gene: TRBV6-1; clone size: NA; J gene: TRBJ2-1; CDR3 protein: CASSVMGSSYNEQFF; CDR3 DNA: TGTGCCAGCAGTGTAATGGGGAGCTCCTACAATGAGCAGTTCTTC
D gene: NA; V gene: TRBV5-4; clone size: NA; J gene: TRBJ2-3; CDR3 protein: CASSLSDTQYF; CDR3 DNA: TGTGCCAGCAGCTTGTCAGATACGCAGTATTTT
D gene: NA; V gene: TRBV6-5; clone size: NA; J gene: TRBJ2-1; CDR3 protein: CASNSSRRPYNEQFF; CDR3 DNA: TGTGCCAGCAATTCGTCGAGGAGGCCCTACAATGAGCAGTTCTTC
D gene: TRBD2; V gene: TRBV4-1; clone size: NA; J gene: TRBJ2-1; CDR3 protein: CASRHRATSVNEQFF; CDR3 DNA: TGCGCCAGCAGACATCGGGCCACTAGCGTCAATGAGCAGTTCTTC
D gene: NA; V gene: TRBV19; clone size: few; J gene: TRBJ1-5; CDR3 protein: CASSIVRGDSNQPQHF; CDR3 DNA: TGTGCCAGTAGTATAGTGCGGGGAGATAGCAATCAGCCCCAGCATTTT
D gene: TRBD2; V gene: TRBV6-5; clone size: NA; J gene: TRBJ2-3; CDR3 protein: CASSYGLAGSNTQYF; CDR3 DNA: TGTGCCAGCAGTTACGGACTAGCGGGGTCAAATACGCAGTATTTT
D gene: TRBD2; V gene: TRBV4-3; clone size: NA; J gene: TRBJ2-3; CDR3 protein: CASSQEATTSGALATQYF; CDR3 DNA: TGCGCCAGCAGCCAAGAGGCTACTACTAGCGGGGCCTTGGCGACGCAGTATTTT
D gene: NA; V gene: TRBV14; clone size: NA; J gene: TRBJ1-2; CDR3 protein: CASSQGHGGGYTF; CDR3 DNA: TGTGCCAGCAGCCAGGGTCATGGGGGCGGCTACACCTTC
D gene: NA; V gene: TRBV6-6; clone size: NA; J gene: TRBJ1-3; CDR3 protein: CASSYLGSGNTIYF; CDR3 DNA: TGTGCCAGCAGTTACCTCGGTTCTGGAAACACCATATATTTT